This T cell receptor beta chain was profiled in a study of CD8 T cells in ankylosing spondylitis (dated by TCRdb to 2017 to 2019). The study in broad terms: To find TCR variants linked to disease, the study profiled T cell receptor beta repertoires in ankylosing spondylitis patients and healthy donors. The full study cohort comprised approximately 23 ankylosing spondylitis patients and over 95 healthy donors. Peripheral blood was sampled, and synovial fluid was additionally collected from ankylosing spondylitis patients. What the work shows at the level of the full study, not this receptor alone: According to the report, matched synovial fluid samples from ankylosing spondylitis patients were significantly enriched for the disease-linked clones. The disease-linked clones showed a CD8+ phenotype and occurred at relatively low frequencies in peripheral blood. Some motif variants were previously reported in synovial fluid and blood of reactive arthritis patients, suggesting common disease-initiation mechanisms. Blood from ankylosing spondylitis patients appeared to be characterized by a TCR beta motif composed of eight highly homologous amino acid variants.

This clonotype has a handful of counts. Its recognized antigen is unknown. No much larger clone exists at a distance of one base, and base qualities are not known. Sequencer: Illumina HiSeq 2500. Quantitative 5'-RACE with molecular barcodes was used to prepare TCR beta libraries. Under the source paper's analysis protocol: Disease-linked TCR variants were identified with a new computational method built on a probabilistic model of VDJ rearrangement. Through fastp at Q25 and MiXCR, TCRdb rebuilt clones from the public reads, retaining in-frame beta chains. A single entry per CDR3 protein holds the most common genes and DNA from its merged rows. For this entry, the V and J calls and clone size follow TCRdb and not the study's own pipeline. Present in this sample are under 250,000 distinct CDR3 sequences, approximately 30% of which were seen just once. The ten largest clones take up 4% to 5% of the sample.

Germline trimming: 4 bases from V, 4 bases from J; junction bases outside gene matches: 7. The CDR3 starts with the cysteine, ends with the phenylalanine, and has 15 residues. The entry retains the CDR3 DNA only, 45 bases that are in frame from base 1. As encoded in the germline V gene (reference sequence), CDR1 is DFQATT while CDR2 is SNEGSKA. The TCR comes from a male donor with ankylosing spondylitis or in good health (not recorded which). The V and J segments used are TRBV20-1 and TRBJ2-2; the junction holds 9 bases that match TRBD2. The sequenced sample was blood, either unsorted or a sorted T cell fraction (not recorded which). In nucleotides, the sequence is TGCAGTGCTACCGGGGGGACTAGCATCACCGGGGAGCTGTTTTTT. Its translation is CSATGGTSITGELFF.